The 15 T cell receptor beta chains below all came from one sample that was sequenced in a study of CD8 T cells in Susac syndrome. After extraction with the RNeasy kit, 0.5 to 1 ug of the RNA was reverse transcribed using random hexamers. TCRdb reprocessed the immunoSEQ multiplex PCR reads via MiXCR and lists one record per CDR3 protein. Of 100,000 to 150,000 distinct CDR3 sequences listed, nearly 95% are singletons. Material: CD4+ T cells from PBMCs. The receptors come from a human donor in good health.

The chain carries TRBV27 and TRBJ2-1, with 11 bases fitting TRBD2. The junction had 4 bases not matched to a gene; V was cut back by 6 bases and J by 3 bases. Germline CDR1 reads MNHEY; CDR2 reads SMNVEV (reference sequence). The CDR3 runs to 15 residues. The CDR3 is CASRAGTSGYNEQFF. In DNA form, the CDR3 reads TGTGCCAGCAGGGCCGGGACTAGCGGCTACAATGAGCAGTTCTTC.

CDR3 coding DNA: TGTGCCAGCAGCTTCCGGCCCTTGGAGCTGTTTTTT. It encodes CASSFRPLELFF. The J gene is TRBJ2-2, the V gene TRBV3-1; D gene uncertain. From germline, CDR1 is LGHDT and CDR2 YNNKEL (reference sequence). Trimming pared 5 bases from V and 10 bases from J, leaving 11 bases between. The length of the CDR3 is 12 residues.

The chain employs TRBV12-3 or TRBV12-4 and TRBJ2-2; D ambiguous. Between the trimmed V and J ends, which lost 3 bases and 5 bases, there was a span of 13 bases. The CDR3 is 15 residues long. This CDR3 is CASSLHQLKTGELFF. CDR3 in DNA: TGTGCCAGCAGTTTGCACCAGTTAAAGACCGGGGAGCTGTTTTTT.

The gene calls are TRBV7-2 and TRBJ2-5; 11 bases map to TRBD2. Germline values: CDR1 SGHTA, CDR2 FQGNSA. The CDR3 extends over 16 amino acids. J lost 5 bases, V lost 1 base, and 6 bases had no gene match. The CDR3 coding sequence is TGTGCCAGCAGCTTAGGGCTAGCGGGAGGCCGGGAGACCCAGTACTTC. This sequence encodes CASSLGLAGGRETQYF.

The chain is built from TRBV25-1 and TRBJ2-5, with D tentatively TRBD2 (6 bases). V shed 7 bases and J shed 5 bases, with 20 bases lying between them. Germline CDR1 and CDR2: MGHDK and SYGVNS. This CDR3 has 15 residues. The CDR3 bases are TGTGCCAGCACCAGGGAGGCCCCAATGCCCGAGACCCAGTACTTC. It encodes CASTREAPMPETQYF.

The table lists this clonotype with a count of one. This sequence joins TRBV12-3 or TRBV12-4 and TRBJ2-3, with a possible D match to TRBD2 (5 bases). The CDR3 runs 15 residues. Deletions cut 0 bases from V and 4 bases from J, with 11 bases between. The CDR3 protein is CASSLAFGNADTQYF. The CDR3 coding sequence is TGTGCCAGCAGTTTAGCGTTCGGGAACGCAGATACGCAGTATTTT.

The chain joins TRBV18 to TRBJ1-1; tentative D call: TRBD1 (5 bases). V lost 0 bases and J lost 1, with 15 bases in between. CDR1 and CDR2 (germline): KGHSH, LQKENI. The CDR3 sequence is 17 residues long. For the CDR3, the DNA is TGTGCCAGCTCACCACCCCGCGGGGGTGGGGAGAACACTGAAGCTTTCTTT. Translated: CASSPPRGGGENTEAFF.

The chain couples TRBV12-3 or TRBV12-4 to TRBJ2-7; the match to TRBD1 covers 7 bases. J gave up 5 bases and V 6 bases, and 4 bases lay outside the gene matches. CDR3 length: 12 residues. CDR3 DNA sequence: TGTGCCAGCAGGAAAACAGGGGACGAGCAGTACTTC. Protein: CASRKTGDEQYF.

The chain carries TRBV29-1 and TRBJ2-2; 7 bases are a match to TRBD1. J was trimmed by 2 bases and V by 7 bases; bases with no gene match: 7. The germline V gene encodes CDR1 SQVTM and CDR2 ANQGSEA. The CDR3 covers 14 residues. The CDR3 bases are TGCAGCGGCTCCGGGACAGCTAACACCGGGGAGCTGTTTTTT. Protein sequence: CSGSGTANTGELFF.

The chain employs TRBV12-3 or TRBV12-4 and TRBJ2-1, with 7 positions matching TRBD1. This CDR3 region has 15 residues. V shed 4 bases, J shed 0 bases, and the junction held 3 bases outside the gene matches. CDR3 protein: CASSSRDSSYNEQFF. As DNA, the CDR3 is TGTGCCAGCAGTTCCCGGGACAGCTCCTACAATGAGCAGTTCTTC.

The chain is built from TRBV6-2 or TRBV6-3 and TRBJ1-1, with D perhaps matching TRBD1 (5 bases). Trimming took 0 bases from V and 11 from J, leaving 16 bases between them. The CDR3 covers 14 residues. Germline V CDR1 and CDR2: MNHEY, SVGEGT. CDR3 amino acids: CASSYSGLVSGAFF. For the CDR3, the DNA is TGTGCCAGCAGTTACTCGGGACTCGTCTCCGGGGCTTTCTTT.

The chain is built from TRBV7-2 and TRBJ2-1, with TRBD2 matching over 8 bases. CDR1 is SGHTA, CDR2 FQGNSA, per germline. Germline trimming cut 4 bases from V and 5 bases from J; bases unmatched to any gene: 7. This CDR3 spans 15 amino acids. The CDR3, as DNA: TGTGCCAGCAGCTCTCTGGGACTAGGTAACAATGAGCAGTTCTTC. Protein sequence: CASSSLGLGNNEQFF.

This chain uses TRBV15 with TRBJ1-1, with D unclear. The CDR3 totals 12 residues. Trimming cost V 0 bases and J 9 bases, with 8 bases left between them. CDR1 is LNHNV, CDR2 YYDKDF, per germline (reference sequence). For the CDR3, the DNA is TGTGCCACCAGCAGAGATCGGAGTCAAGCTTTCTTT. Protein: CATSRDRSQAFF.

This clonotype has only one observation. The chain employs TRBV6-6 and TRBJ2-5; perhaps TRBD2 as D (6 bases). The CDR3 consists of 15 residues. Germline CDR1 MNHNY, CDR2 SVGAGI (reference sequence). V lost 2 bases to trimming and J lost 1 base, with 11 bases between them. CDR3 residues: CASSYPERAQETQYF. The CDR3 nucleotides read TGTGCCAGCAGTTACCCAGAGCGGGCCCAAGAGACCCAGTACTTC.

The chain carries TRBV24-1 and TRBJ2-1; D might be TRBD2 (5 bases). V was shortened by 9 bases and J by 4 bases, with 15 bases between the two germline ends. Germline V CDR1 and CDR2: KGHDR, SFDVKD. The CDR3 sequence is 14 residues long. The CDR3 here is CATCSAGPYNEQFF. In DNA, the CDR3 is TGTGCCACCTGTTCGGCGGGCCCTTACAATGAGCAGTTCTTC.